Many counts were recorded for the clone carrying this T cell receptor (beta chain). Its matching antigen is unknown. Unsorted libraries were generated from 2 million PBMCs held at -80 degrees C. Germline V lookup: CDR1 SGHRS, CDR2 YFSETQ. With V trimmed by 4 bases and J by 3 bases, 8 bases remained unmatched. The CDR3 contains 15 residues. This sample is part of a study of neurological immune-mediated disorders. Points from the study as a whole: Expanded clones shared no identical CDR3 amino acid sequences across subjects, which suggested private TCR-beta repertoires in all groups.

TCRdb reprocessed the 5' RACE reads with MiXCR, giving one entry per CDR3 protein. The sample carries 80,000 or so distinct CDR3 sequences, about 9.4% recorded once. The chain carries TRBV5-1 and TRBJ1-1, with 8 bases matching TRBD1. The TCR sequence derives from a man over 45 in good health. Sequencing was done on a sample of PBMCs. This CDR3 reads CASSTRTGPDTEAFF. In nucleotides, the CDR3 is TGCGCCAGCAGCACCAGGACAGGGCCGGACACTGAAGCTTTCTTT.